This T cell receptor beta chain was recovered during a study of PD-L1 blockade in urothelial cancer. Study in general: Atezolizumab, begun by patients around 2014, was given at 1,200 mg intravenously every 3 weeks.

TCRdb's copy holds only in-frame clones and misses some; the assay was immunoSEQ multiplex PCR. In the table there are about 14,000 clones, approximately 87% of which are singletons. This clone is a singleton in its sample. Here the sequenced sample was PBMCs, taken around atezolizumab (anti-PD-L1) treatment. The clonotype was recovered from a man between 65 and 85 years old with urothelial cancer.

The CDR3 reads CAIRPGQGSDTQYF. CDR3 nucleotide sequence: TGTGCCATCAGGCCGGGACAGGGTTCCGATACGCAGTATTTT. The chain recombines TRBV10-3 with TRBJ2-3; 9 bases map to TRBD1. Germline CDR1 ENHRY, CDR2 SYGVKD. Trimming at V came to 6 bases and at J to 6 bases, leaving 7 bases not matched to a gene. The CDR3 totals 14 residues.